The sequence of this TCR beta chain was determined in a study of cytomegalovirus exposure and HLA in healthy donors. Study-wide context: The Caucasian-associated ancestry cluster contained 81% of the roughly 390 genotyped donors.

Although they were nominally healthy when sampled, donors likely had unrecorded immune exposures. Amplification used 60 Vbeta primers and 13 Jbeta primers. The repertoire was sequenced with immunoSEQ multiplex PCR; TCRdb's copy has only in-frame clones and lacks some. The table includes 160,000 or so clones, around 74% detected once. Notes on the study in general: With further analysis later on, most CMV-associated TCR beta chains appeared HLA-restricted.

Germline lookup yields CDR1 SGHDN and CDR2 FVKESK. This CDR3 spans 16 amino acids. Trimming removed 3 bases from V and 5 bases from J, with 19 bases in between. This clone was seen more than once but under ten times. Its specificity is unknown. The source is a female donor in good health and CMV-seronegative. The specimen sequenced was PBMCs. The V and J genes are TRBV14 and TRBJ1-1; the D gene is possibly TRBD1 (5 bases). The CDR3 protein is CASSHTMGGGKTEAFF. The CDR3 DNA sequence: TGTGCCAGCAGCCATACCATGGGGGGAGGAAAAACTGAAGCTTTCTTT.